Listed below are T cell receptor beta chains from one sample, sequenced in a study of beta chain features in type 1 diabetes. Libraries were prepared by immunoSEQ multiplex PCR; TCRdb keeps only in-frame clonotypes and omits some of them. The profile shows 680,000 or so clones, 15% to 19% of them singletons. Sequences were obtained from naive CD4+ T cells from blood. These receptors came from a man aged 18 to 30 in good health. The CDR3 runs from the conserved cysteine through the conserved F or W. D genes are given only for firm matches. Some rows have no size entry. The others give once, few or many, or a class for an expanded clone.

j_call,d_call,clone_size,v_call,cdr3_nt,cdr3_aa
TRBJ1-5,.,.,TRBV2,TGTGCCAGCAGTGAAGTCGGCTATAGCAATCAGCCCCAGCATTTT,CASSEVGYSNQPQHF
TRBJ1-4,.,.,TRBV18,TGTACCAGCTCACCCTACCGGGTCCTAAATGAAAAACTGTTTTTT,CTSSPYRVLNEKLFF
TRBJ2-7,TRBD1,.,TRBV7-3,TGTGCCAGCAGCCTGGACAGGGGGCCCTACGAGCAGTACTTC,CASSLDRGPYEQYF
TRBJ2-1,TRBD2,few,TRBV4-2,TGTGCCAGCAGCCGAGAGGGACTAGCGGTGACCGTCAATGAGCAGTTCTTC,CASSREGLAVTVNEQFF
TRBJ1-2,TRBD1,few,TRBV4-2,TGTGCCAGCAGCCCCGGACAGGGGAGGGGCTATGGCTACACCTTC,CASSPGQGRGYGYTF
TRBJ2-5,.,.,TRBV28,TGTGCCAGCAGCACGGGTCTCCTTCAAGGGACCCAGTACTTC,CASSTGLLQGTQYF
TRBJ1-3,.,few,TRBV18,TGTGCCAGCTCACCACCGAATCCTGGAAACACCATATATTTT,CASSPPNPGNTIYF
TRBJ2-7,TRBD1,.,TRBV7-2,TGTGCCAGCAGCACGGGACAGGGCTACGAGCAGTACTTC,CASSTGQGYEQYF
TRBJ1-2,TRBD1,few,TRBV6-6,TGTGCCAGCATTTTTACCGGGACAGGGAGATCTGGCTACACCTTC,CASIFTGTGRSGYTF
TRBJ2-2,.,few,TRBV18,TGTGCCAGCTCACCATACGCGGTTTCGAACACCGGGGAGCTGTTTTTT,CASSPYAVSNTGELFF
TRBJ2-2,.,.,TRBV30,TGTGCCTGGAGTGTAAGTCGGTCTGGTGCCGGGGAGCTGTTTTTT,CAWSVSRSGAGELFF
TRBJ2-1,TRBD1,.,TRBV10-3,TGTGCCATCAGAGGGACAGGGGGCGCCTACAATGAGCAGTTCTTC,CAIRGTGGAYNEQFF
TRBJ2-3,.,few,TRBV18,TGTGCCAGCTCACCTTCAGATACGCAGTATTTT,CASSPSDTQYF
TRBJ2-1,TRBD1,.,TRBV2,TGTGCCGGGGGAGGTTGGACAGGGGGTTCCAATGAGCAGTTCTTC,CAGGGWTGGSNEQFF
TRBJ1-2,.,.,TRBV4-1,TGCGCCTGCCGACAGACCTTTGCAAACTATGGCTACACCTTC,CACRQTFANYGYTF
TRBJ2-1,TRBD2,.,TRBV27,TGTGCCAGCAGTTTAAGGACTAGCGGGAGAAGTGAGCAGTTCTTC,CASSLRTSGRSEQFF
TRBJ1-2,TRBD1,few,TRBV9,TGTGCCAGCAGCTCCACGACAGGGGGCTCTGTCGGCTACACCTTC,CASSSTTGGSVGYTF